The 25 T cell receptor beta chains reported below all come from one sample, sequenced in a study of TIL therapy for anti-PD-1-resistant metastatic lung cancer. The libraries were made with immunoSEQ v3. Sequenced by immunoSEQ multiplex PCR; TCRdb stores in-frame clones only, minus some. Of nearly 15,000 clones detected, about 84% appear once; the ten largest clones hold 0.85%. Regarding time point: pre-treatment sample, taken before nivolumab and TIL therapy. The sequencing here drew on blood, taken at baseline. Receptor source: a person aged 25 to 80 with non-small cell lung cancer.

The rearrangement uses TRBV11-3 and TRBJ2-1, with D uncertain. Germline assignment: CDR1 SGHNT and CDR2 YENEEA. Trimming removed 1 base at V and 4 bases at J, with 17 bases between. The CDR3 totals 17 residues. The CDR3 spells CASSLGSASELYNEQFF. Written as DNA, the CDR3 is TGTGCCAGCAGCTTAGGGTCAGCCTCGGAATTATACAATGAGCAGTTCTTC.

The V and J genes are TRBV6-5 and TRBJ2-2; D ambiguous. The V end was cut by 0 bases, the J end by 4 bases, with 12 bases between. Looked up from germline, CDR1 is MNHEY and CDR2 is SVGAGI. This CDR3 contains 16 residues. For the CDR3, the DNA is TGTGCCAGCAGTTACTCGTATAGGGCATCCACCGGGGAGCTGTTTTTT. Protein sequence: CASSYSYRASTGELFF.

The chain joins TRBV7-8 to TRBJ2-1; TRBD1 aligns across 8 bases. CDR1 is SGHVS, CDR2 FQNEAQ, per germline. The V segment lost 3 bases and the J segment 5 bases; nucleotides outside the gene matches: 6. The CDR3 has 15 amino acids. The CDR3 bases are TGTGCCAGCAGCTTTGCGGGGACAGGTAACAATGAGCAGTTCTTC. Translated, it gives CASSFAGTGNNEQFF.

The chain is built from TRBV20-1 and TRBJ1-1; D gene uncertain. CDR3 length: 11 amino acids. CDR1 DFQATT and CDR2 SNEGSKA come from the germline V gene (reference sequence). V was pared by 6 bases and J by 8 bases, with 13 bases between. The CDR3 spells CSASSGREAFF. As DNA, the CDR3 is TGCAGTGCCTCGTCGGGGAGGGAAGCTTTCTTT.

V usage is TRBV28 and J usage is TRBJ2-5; D is ambiguous. Deletions cut 2 bases from V and 6 bases from J, with 10 bases between. The germline V gene has CDR1 MDHEN and CDR2 SYDVKM. This CDR3 is built from 13 residues. CDR3 bases: TGTGCCAGCAGTTTACGGACGAGAAAGACCCAGTACTTC. Its translation: CASSLRTRKTQYF.

The chain joins TRBV14 to TRBJ2-6, with 14 bases aligning to TRBD2. This CDR3 spans 23 amino acids. Germline values: CDR1 SGHDN, CDR2 FVKESK. Trimming removed 0 bases from V and 0 bases from J; junction bases left unmatched: 13. DNA of the CDR3: TGTGCCAGCAGCCAAGATCGGGGGACTAGCGGGGGCCTTCTATTCTCTGGGGCCAACGTCCTGACTTTC. This encodes CASSQDRGTSGGLLFSGANVLTF.

This rearrangement joins TRBV28 to TRBJ1-4; possibly TRBD1 for D (5 bases). V lost 8 bases and J 5 bases, leaving 9 bases between the germline ends. The CDR3 sequence is 12 residues long. Looked up from germline, CDR1 is MDHEN and CDR2 is SYDVKM. The CDR3 DNA follows: TGTGCCAGCCGGACACTGAATGAAAAACTGTTTTTT. It encodes CASRTLNEKLFF.

A note on this clone: Compared with germline, one end of the junction differs, possibly owing to a read error. The J gene is TRBJ1-1, the V gene TRBV29-1; 7 nucleotides line up with TRBD1. Germline values: CDR1 SQVTM, CDR2 ANQGSEA. The CDR3 sequence is 13 residues long. DNA of the CDR3: TGCAGCGCTGAACAGGGGTCGAACACTGAAGCTTTCTTT. It is translated as CSAEQGSNTEAFF. Filled out from reference TRBV29-1 and TRBJ1-1, the complete variable domain reads SAVISQKPSRDICQRGTSLTIQCQVDSQVTMMFWYRQQPGQSLTLIATANQGSEATYESGFVIDKFPISRPNLTFSTLTVSNMSPEDSSIYLCSAEQGSNTEAFFGQGTRLTVV.

The rearrangement links TRBV12-5 to TRBJ1-5, with D hard to call. This CDR3 contains 15 residues. In germline, CDR1 is LGHNT, CDR2 FRNRAP. V lost 5 bases and J 3 bases, leaving 14 bases between the germline ends. The CDR3 DNA sequence: TGTGCTAGTGGTATTTCCAGGAAAAACAATCAGCCCCAGCATTTT. Translating it yields CASGISRKNNQPQHF.

This clone was counted once. The chain employs TRBV5-4 and TRBJ2-5; 9 bases are a match to TRBD2. J was trimmed by 2 bases and V by 7 bases; bases with no gene match: 6. The V gene's germline CDR1 is SGHNT and CDR2 YYREEE (reference sequence). This CDR3 is built from 14 residues. CDR3 loop: CASGETSGQETQYF. For the CDR3, the DNA is TGTGCCAGCGGAGAGACTAGCGGACAAGAGACCCAGTACTTC.

The chain couples TRBV4-2 to TRBJ2-5; no firm D call. V lost 2 bases and J lost 3, with 7 bases in between. This CDR3 contains 13 residues. The germline gives CDR1 LGHNA, CDR2 YNFKEQ. The CDR3 DNA reads as TGTGCCAGCAGCCAAACGTCCGAAGAGACCCAGTACTTC. Its translation: CASSQTSEETQYF.

This sequence joins TRBV5-1 and TRBJ1-1; D is ambiguous. Between the trimmed V and J ends, which lost 1 base and 5 bases, there was a span of 12 bases. The CDR3 extends over 14 amino acids. Germline V gene lookup returns CDR1 SGHRS and CDR2 YFSETQ. CDR3 protein: CASSLYTGETEAFF. The DNA for the CDR3 is TGCGCCAGCAGCTTGTATACCGGGGAGACTGAAGCTTTCTTT.

V and J are TRBV21-1 and TRBJ2-1; the DNA was not compared with TRBD2, the D call given in the table. TRBV21-1 counts as a pseudogene. This CDR3 spans 16 amino acids. Here the CDR3 reads CASSKGGGRAYNEQFF. The DNA of the CDR3 is TGTGCCAGCAGCAAAGGTGGCGGGAGGGCCTACAATGAGCAGTTCTTC.

This clone was seen once. The chain uses TRBV2 and TRBJ1-6; 10 nucleotides match TRBD1. V trimming: 7 bases; J trimming: 6 bases; junction bases outside the gene matches: 12. This CDR3 has 17 amino acids. Germline V gene sequence: CDR1 SNHLY, CDR2 FYNNEI. The CDR3 spells CASIPGTGALFNSPLHF. The CDR3 DNA reads TGTGCCAGCATCCCCGGGACAGGGGCCCTTTTTAATTCACCCCTCCACTTT.

V gene TRBV28 combines with J gene TRBJ1-5; D gene ambiguous. Germline CDR1 reads MDHEN; CDR2 reads SYDVKM. With 6 bases removed from V and 2 bases from J, the gap between germline ends came to 11 bases. CDR3 size: 14 residues. The CDR3 DNA reads as TGTGCCAGCAGCCCCGGCGGAGGCAATCAGCCCCAGCATTTT. It encodes CASSPGGGNQPQHF. Together with reference TRBV28 and TRBJ1-5, the CDR3 gives the full variable domain: DVKVTQSSRYLVKRTGEKVFLECVQDMDHENMFWYRQDPGLGLRLIYFSYDVKMKEKGDIPEGYSVSREKKERFSLILESASTNQTSMYLCASSPGGGNQPQHFGDGTRLSIL.

The rearrangement joins TRBV4-1 to TRBJ2-2; a weak D match, TRBD2 (5 bases). The CDR3 runs 17 residues. The germline V gene has CDR1 MGHRA and CDR2 YSYEKL. V lost 5 bases and J 4 bases, leaving 20 bases between the germline ends. The CDR3 spells CASSEGPSGISTGELFF. The CDR3 DNA reads as TGCGCCAGCAGCGAAGGCCCCTCCGGGATTAGCACCGGGGAGCTGTTTTTT.

CDR3: CASSRDIGGRPKNIQYF. Written as DNA, the CDR3 is TGCGCCAGCAGTCGGGATATCGGCGGGAGACCCAAAAACATTCAGTACTTC. V is TRBV23-1 and J is TRBJ2-4; 7 bases agree with TRBD2. TRBV23-1 is treated as an ORF (open reading frame) with a function not yet certain. With V trimmed by 4 bases and J by 2 bases, 11 bases remained unmatched. The CDR3 runs to 17 residues.

The chain combines TRBV27 with TRBJ1-6; 8 bases align to TRBD1. V shed 6 bases, J shed 5 bases, and the junction held 9 bases outside the gene matches. Germline V gives CDR1 MNHEY, CDR2 SMNVEV (reference sequence). The CDR3 totals 16 residues. CDR3 sequence (DNA): TGTGCCAGCAGGACCCGCGGGACAGGACATAATTCACCCCTCCACTTT. Translating it yields CASRTRGTGHNSPLHF.

V and J are TRBV2 and TRBJ2-2; TRBD1 matches 10 bases. Losses at the gene ends were 4 bases for V and 6 bases for J; bases not matched to a gene: 5. This CDR3 is built from 15 residues. In germline, CDR1 is SNHLY, CDR2 FYNNEI. CDR3 bases: TGTGCCAGCAGTGTCGACAGGGGGCAGGCCGGGGAGCTGTTTTTT. Its translation is CASSVDRGQAGELFF.

This chain uses TRBV2 with TRBJ1-2; 12 bases map to TRBD1. Germline V lookup: CDR1 SNHLY, CDR2 FYNNEI. V trimming: 9 bases; J trimming: 4 bases; junction bases outside the gene matches: 15. CDR3 size: 17 residues. The CDR3 protein is CASSSYRDRGRAYGYTF. As DNA, the CDR3 is TGTGCCAGTAGTTCCTACCGGGACAGGGGGCGCGCCTATGGCTACACCTTC.

This clone was observed a handful of times. V is TRBV5-1 and J is TRBJ1-2; 8 bases are a match to TRBD1. V shed 0 bases, J shed 7 bases, and the junction held 5 bases outside the gene matches. The CDR3 length is 14 residues. From germline, CDR1 is SGHRS and CDR2 YFSETQ. CDR3 in amino acids: CASSLGGQGLGYTF. In DNA form, the CDR3 reads TGCGCCAGCAGCTTGGGAGGACAGGGCCTTGGCTACACCTTC.

With respect to this clone: One end of the junction does not line up with germline, which may come from a read error. This chain uses TRBV6-6 with TRBJ2-7; no firm D call. CDR1 and CDR2 (germline): MNHNY, SVGAGI (reference sequence). The CDR3 runs 12 residues. CDR3 residues: CASSPQPPRVHF. The CDR3 region has the DNA TGTGCCAGCAGTCCCCAACCGCCGAGAGTACACTTC.

V and J are TRBV7-2 and TRBJ2-6, with 11 bases that match TRBD2. Germline loops: CDR1 SGHTA, CDR2 FQGNSA. The CDR3 is made up of 18 amino acids. The ends lost 1 base at V and 0 bases at J; junction bases unmatched: 2. Written as DNA, the CDR3 is TGTGCCAGCAGCTTAGGGCTAGCGGGGGGCTCTGGGGCCAACGTCCTGACTTTC. Its protein is CASSLGLAGGSGANVLTF.

This clone was counted between two and nine times. The chain employs TRBV14 and TRBJ2-7; D is possibly TRBD1 (6 bases). In germline, CDR1 is SGHDN, CDR2 FVKESK. The CDR3 totals 13 residues. The V end lost 5 bases, the J end lost 0 bases, and 8 bases lay between the germline ends. CDR3 sequence reads: CASSFRGSYEQYF. CDR3 coding DNA: TGTGCCAGCAGCTTCAGGGGCTCCTACGAGCAGTACTTC.

The chain has TRBV7-3 and TRBJ2-2; D is perhaps TRBD2 (7 bases). Germline CDR1 is SGHTA and CDR2 is FQGTGA. Trimming stripped 0 bases from V and 0 bases from J, with 14 bases between. CDR3 length: 18 amino acids. The CDR3 loop is CASSLTGGAVSNTGELFF. For the CDR3, the DNA is TGTGCCAGCAGCTTAACAGGGGGGGCGGTATCGAACACCGGGGAGCTGTTTTTT.